This T cell receptor (beta chain) derives from a study of siplizumab effects on memory and regulatory T cells. This CDR3 has 14 residues. Per germline, CDR1 GTSNPN and CDR2 SVGIG (reference sequence). Trimming shortened V by 4 bases and J by 1 base, and 13 bases separated the two germline ends. In a few donor pairs, unstimulated naive, memory, effector memory and TEMRA subsets were sequenced. This table comes from immunoSEQ multiplex PCR, and its TCRdb copy is limited to in-frame clones, with some not included. The sample holds approximately 40,000 clones, approximately 88% seen once. The V gene is TRBV30, the J gene TRBJ1-1, with unresolved D. The specimen was naive CD4+ T cells sorted from blood. The origin of this receptor is a human donor in good health. CDR3 residues: CAWTEGYQNTEAFF. CDR3 DNA sequence: TGTGCCTGGACAGAGGGCTACCAGAACACTGAAGCTTTCTTT. The variable domain in full, completed from reference TRBV30 and TRBJ1-1, reads SQTIHQWPATLVQPVGSPLSLECTVEGTSNPNLYWYRQAAGRGLQLLFYSVGIGQISSEVPQNLSASRPQDRQFILSSKKLLLSDSGFYLCAWTEGYQNTEAFFGQGTRLTVV.